The rows below give T cell receptor beta chains drawn from one sample of a study of T cell clonotyping in hematopoietic cell transplantation. Sequencing was performed with immunoSEQ multiplex PCR; in TCRdb, only in-frame clones are kept and a portion is missing. The sample has roughly 5,000 clones, roughly 72% seen once. This material consisted of peripheral blood mononuclear cells, taken 100 days after allogeneic stem cell transplant. The receptor set was obtained from a male patient between 55 and 70 years old who had an allogeneic stem cell transplant, so T cells may come from the graft donor. Some clones in this sample may be carry-over from other donors' samples. The CDR3 runs from the conserved cysteine through the conserved F or W. Size is stated for part of the rows, as once, few or many counts, or as a class when the clone is expanded.

>NA|TRBV19
CASSSRIALSTDTQYF
>NA|TRBV25-1
CASSGMATGGRPDTQYF
>NA|TRBV28
CASSFNAALTGELFF
>NA|TRBV2
CASSEEVPGPNYGYTF
>NA|TRBV7-2
CASSLAGGNNEQFF
>NA|TRBV19
CASRGGRETQYF
>NA|TRBV5-3
CASNPWGERDEQFF
>NA|TRBV13
CASSRAGGPSEGAYEQYF
>NA|TRBV9
CASSVIMGGEQYF
>NA|TRBV2
CASRGLAGSYEQYF
>few|TRBV10-1
CASSSGFSSPYEQYF
>NA|TRBV7-3
CASSLIGLAGAYNEQFF
>NA|TRBV15
CATSREARTLQYF
>NA|TRBV30
CAWSERHEAFF
>NA|TRBV5-6
CASSPGFFYEQYF
>NA|TRBV11-2
CASSPQGAGEETQYF
>NA|TRBV5-1
CASSLAASSGNTIYF
>NA|TRBV28
CASTWGQQETQYF
>NA|TRBV4-3
CASSQERGPDTQYF
>NA|TRBV6-5
CASRGGLSAYNEQFF
>NA|TRBV10-3
CAITPGVPYEQYF
>NA|TRBV7-9
CASSFPGRTEAFF
>NA|TRBV7-2
CASSLAGQGIYGYTF
>NA|TRBV6-5
CASSYSMRSQGEKLFF
>NA|TRBV27
CASTESNSPLHF